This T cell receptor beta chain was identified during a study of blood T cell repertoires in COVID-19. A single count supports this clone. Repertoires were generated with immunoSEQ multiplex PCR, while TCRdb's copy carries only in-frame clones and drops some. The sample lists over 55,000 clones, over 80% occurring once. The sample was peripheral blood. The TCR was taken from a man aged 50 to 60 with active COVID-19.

The CDR3 spells CASSHSDRVTEAFF. Here the CDR3 DNA reads TGTGCCAGCAGCCACTCAGACAGGGTCACTGAAGCTTTCTTT. V is TRBV3-1 (or the pseudogene TRBV3-2) and J is TRBJ1-1; 7 bases align to TRBD1. V lost 3 bases, J lost 4 bases, and 5 bases stayed unmatched. The germline gives CDR1 LGHDT, CDR2 YNNKEL (reference sequence). The CDR3 totals 14 residues.